This passage covers 4 T cell receptor beta chains from one sample sequenced in a study of T cells in women clearing cervical HPV infection. Some clones are missing from TCRdb's copy, which holds only in-frame ones; the method was immunoSEQ multiplex PCR. This sample's clone table lists 25,000 to 35,000 clones. Material for sequencing was blood buffy coat. The receptors here all came from a woman aged 18-70 years with a cervical HPV16 infection that either progressed to CIN3+ or cleared (not recorded which).

With regard to this clone: The read ends 3 residues early relative to the CDR3; the germline J gene fills the gap. The chain employs TRBV7-3 and TRBJ2-7, with D perhaps matching TRBD2 (6 bases). The CDR3 runs 15 residues. Germline V lookup: CDR1 SGHTA, CDR2 FQGTGA. Trimming shortened V by 6 bases and J by 5 bases, and 20 bases separated the two germline ends. The part of the CDR3 DNA that was read is TGTGCCAGCAGTCCAACCGGGACTGGGACCGACGAG. This translates into CASSPTGTGTDE. The whole CDR3 sequence is CASSPTGTGTDEQYF. The variable domain in full, with the rest retrieved from reference TRBV7-3 and TRBJ2-7, is GAGVSQTPSNKVTEKGKYVELRCDPISGHTALYWYRQSLGQGPEFLIYFQGTGAADDSGLPNDRFFAVRPEGSVSTLKIQRTERGDSAVYLCASSPTGTGTDEQYFGPGTRLTVT.

Remarks on this clone: The read comes to an end 3 residues before the CDR3 does, leaving the germline J gene to fill in the end. The rearrangement links TRBV18 to TRBJ2-3; D is possibly TRBD2 (6 bases). CDR1 and CDR2 (germline): KGHSH, LQKENI. The length of the CDR3 is 13 residues. CDR3 DNA, as far as it was read: TGTGCCAGCTCACCAGGGGGGTTGGAGACG. This gives the protein CASSPGGLET. The full-length CDR3 reads as CASSPGGLETQYF.

Comments on this clone: Coverage ceases 3 residues before the CDR3 finishes, and the germline J gene fills in the end. The chain carries TRBV19 and TRBJ1-2, with D perhaps matching TRBD1 (5 bases). Germline assignment: CDR1 LNHDA and CDR2 SQIVND (reference sequence). The CDR3 contains 15 residues. CDR3 DNA (partial): TGTGCCAGTAGTAGGACTAGCGGGGACTCCTACGAC. Amino acids: CASSRTSGDSYD. The full CDR3 is CASSRTSGDSYDYTF.

To note about this clone: The read falls 3 residues short of the CDR3 end, and the missing part is taken from the germline J gene. The chain recombines TRBV29-1 with TRBJ2-2; possibly TRBD1 for D (5 bases). The germline gives CDR1 SQVTM, CDR2 ANQGSEA. V was shortened by 5 bases and J by 0 bases, with 10 bases between the two germline ends. This CDR3 is built from 14 residues. The CDR3 here is CSVLGHPNTGELFF. CDR3 DNA (partial): TGCAGCGTTCTCGGACACCCGAACACCGGGGAG.